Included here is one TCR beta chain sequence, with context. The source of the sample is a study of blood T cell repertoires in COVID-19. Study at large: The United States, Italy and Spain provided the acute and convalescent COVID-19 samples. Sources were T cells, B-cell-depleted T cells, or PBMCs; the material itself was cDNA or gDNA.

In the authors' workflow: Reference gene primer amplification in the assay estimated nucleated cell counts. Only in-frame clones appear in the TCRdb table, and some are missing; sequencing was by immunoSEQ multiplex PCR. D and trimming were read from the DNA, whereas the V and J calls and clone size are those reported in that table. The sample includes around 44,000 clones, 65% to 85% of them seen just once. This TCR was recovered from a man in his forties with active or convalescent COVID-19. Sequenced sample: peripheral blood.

The CDR3 spells CASSPYRGSGNTIYF. Here the CDR3 DNA reads TGTGCCAGCAGCCCTTACAGGGGGTCTGGAAACACCATATATTTT. The chain is built from TRBV9 and TRBJ1-3, with 8 bases matching TRBD1. The CDR3 is 15 amino acids. The ends lost 4 bases at V and 1 base at J; junction bases unmatched: 4. Germline V gene data show CDR1 as SGDLS and CDR2 as YYNGEE.